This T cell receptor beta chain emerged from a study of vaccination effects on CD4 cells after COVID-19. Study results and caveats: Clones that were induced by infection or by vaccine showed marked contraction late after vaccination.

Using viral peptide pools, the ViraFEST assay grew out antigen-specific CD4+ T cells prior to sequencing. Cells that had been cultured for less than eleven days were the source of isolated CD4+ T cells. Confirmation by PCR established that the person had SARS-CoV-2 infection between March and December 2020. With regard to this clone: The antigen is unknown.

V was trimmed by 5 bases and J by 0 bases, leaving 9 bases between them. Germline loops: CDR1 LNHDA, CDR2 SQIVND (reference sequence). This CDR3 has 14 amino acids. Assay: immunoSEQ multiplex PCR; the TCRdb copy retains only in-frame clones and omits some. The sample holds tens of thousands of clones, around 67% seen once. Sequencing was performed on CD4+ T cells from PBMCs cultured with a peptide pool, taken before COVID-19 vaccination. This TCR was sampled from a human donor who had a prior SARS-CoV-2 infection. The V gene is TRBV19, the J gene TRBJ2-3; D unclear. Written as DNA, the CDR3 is TGTGCCAGTAGTCGCCTTTTAAGCACAGATACGCAGTATTTT. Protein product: CASSRLLSTDTQYF.